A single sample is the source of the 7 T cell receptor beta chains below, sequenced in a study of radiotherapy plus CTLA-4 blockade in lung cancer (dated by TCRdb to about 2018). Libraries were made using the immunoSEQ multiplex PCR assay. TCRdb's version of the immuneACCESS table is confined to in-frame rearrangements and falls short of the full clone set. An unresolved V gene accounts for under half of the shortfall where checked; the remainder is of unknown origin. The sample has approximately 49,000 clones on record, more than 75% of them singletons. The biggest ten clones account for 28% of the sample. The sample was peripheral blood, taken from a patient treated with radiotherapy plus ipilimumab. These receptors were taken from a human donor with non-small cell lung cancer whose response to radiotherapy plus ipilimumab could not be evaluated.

The CDR3 spells CASSLIAGQGTDTQYF. In DNA form, the CDR3 reads TGTGCCAGCAGCCTAATAGCGGGACAGGGAACAGATACGCAGTATTTT. The chain uses TRBV7-3 and TRBJ2-3; possible D gene TRBD1, 9 bases. The CDR3 has 16 residues. Deletions cut 5 bases from V and 3 bases from J, with 18 bases between. Germline CDR1 is SGHTA and CDR2 is FQGTGA.

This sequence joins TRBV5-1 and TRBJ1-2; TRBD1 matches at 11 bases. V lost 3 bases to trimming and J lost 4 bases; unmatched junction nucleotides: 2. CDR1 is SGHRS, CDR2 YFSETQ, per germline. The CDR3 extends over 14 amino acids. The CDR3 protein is CASSYGQGAYGYTF. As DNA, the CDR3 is TGCGCCAGCAGCTATGGACAGGGGGCCTATGGCTACACCTTC.

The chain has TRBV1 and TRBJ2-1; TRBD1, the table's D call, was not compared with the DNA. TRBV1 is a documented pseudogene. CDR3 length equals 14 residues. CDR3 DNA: TGCACCAGCAGCCAAGTGCCCCAAAGGGGTGAGCAGTTCTTC. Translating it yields CTSSQVPQRGEQFF.

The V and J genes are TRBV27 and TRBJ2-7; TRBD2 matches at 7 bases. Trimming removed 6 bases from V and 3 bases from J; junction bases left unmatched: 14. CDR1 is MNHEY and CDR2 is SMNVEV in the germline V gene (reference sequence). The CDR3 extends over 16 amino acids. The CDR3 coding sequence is TGTGCCAGCAGGGGACGCGTCCAGGGACTATACTACGAGCAGTACTTC. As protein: CASRGRVQGLYYEQYF.

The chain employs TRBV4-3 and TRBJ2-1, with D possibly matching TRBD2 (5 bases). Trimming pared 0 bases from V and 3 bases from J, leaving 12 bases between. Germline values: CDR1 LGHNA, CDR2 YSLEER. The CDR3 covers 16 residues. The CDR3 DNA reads TGCGCCAGCAGCCAAGATGAGGGAGAGGTCTACAATGAGCAGTTCTTC. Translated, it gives CASSQDEGEVYNEQFF.

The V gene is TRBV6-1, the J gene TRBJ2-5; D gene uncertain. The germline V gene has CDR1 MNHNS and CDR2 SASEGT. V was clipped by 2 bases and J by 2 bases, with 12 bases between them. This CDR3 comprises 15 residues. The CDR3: CASSENGIQQETQYF. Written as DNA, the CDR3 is TGTGCCAGCAGTGAAAATGGCATCCAGCAAGAGACCCAGTACTTC.

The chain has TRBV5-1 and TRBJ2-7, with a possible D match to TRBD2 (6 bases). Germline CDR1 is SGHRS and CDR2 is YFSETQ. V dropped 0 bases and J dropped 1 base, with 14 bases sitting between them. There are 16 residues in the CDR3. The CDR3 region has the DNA TGCGCCAGCAGCTTGGGATTGACTAGTTCATCCTACGAGCAGTACTTC. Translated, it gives CASSLGLTSSSYEQYF.